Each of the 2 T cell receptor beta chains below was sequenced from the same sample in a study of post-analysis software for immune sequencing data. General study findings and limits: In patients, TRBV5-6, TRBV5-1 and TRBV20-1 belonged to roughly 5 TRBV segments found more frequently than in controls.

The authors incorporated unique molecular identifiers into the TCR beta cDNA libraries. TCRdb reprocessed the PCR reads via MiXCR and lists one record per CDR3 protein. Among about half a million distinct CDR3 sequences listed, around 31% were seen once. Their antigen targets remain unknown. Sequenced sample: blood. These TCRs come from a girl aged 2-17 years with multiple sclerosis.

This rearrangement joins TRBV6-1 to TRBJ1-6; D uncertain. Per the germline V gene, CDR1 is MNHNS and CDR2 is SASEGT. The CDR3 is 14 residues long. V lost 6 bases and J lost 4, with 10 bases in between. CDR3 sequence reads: CASRMTYYNSPLHF. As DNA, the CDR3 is TGTGCCAGCAGGATGACCTATTATAATTCACCCCTCCACTTT.

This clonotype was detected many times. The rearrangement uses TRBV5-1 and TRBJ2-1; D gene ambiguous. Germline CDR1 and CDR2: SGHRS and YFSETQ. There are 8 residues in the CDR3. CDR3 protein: CAVVEQFF. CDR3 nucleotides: TGCGCGGTGGTTGAGCAGTTCTTC. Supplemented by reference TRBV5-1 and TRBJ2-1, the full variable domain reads KAGVTQTPRYLIKTRGQQVTLSCSPISGHRSVSWYQQTPGQGLQFLFEYFSETQRNKGNFPGRFSGRQFSNSRSEMNVSTLELGDSALYLCAVVEQFFGPGTRLTVL.